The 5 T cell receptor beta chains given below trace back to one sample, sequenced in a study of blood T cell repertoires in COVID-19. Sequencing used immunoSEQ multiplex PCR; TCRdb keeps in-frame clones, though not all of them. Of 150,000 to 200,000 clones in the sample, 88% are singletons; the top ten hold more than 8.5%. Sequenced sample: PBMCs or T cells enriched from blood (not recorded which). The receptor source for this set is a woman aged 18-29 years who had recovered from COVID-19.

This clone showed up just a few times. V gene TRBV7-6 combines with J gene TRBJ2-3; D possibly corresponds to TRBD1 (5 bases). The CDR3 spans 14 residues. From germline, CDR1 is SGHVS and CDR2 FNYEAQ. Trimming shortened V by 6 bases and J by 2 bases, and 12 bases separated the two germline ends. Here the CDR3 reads CASSLGVDTDTQYF. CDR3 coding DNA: TGTGCCAGCAGTCTAGGGGTTGACACAGATACGCAGTATTTT.

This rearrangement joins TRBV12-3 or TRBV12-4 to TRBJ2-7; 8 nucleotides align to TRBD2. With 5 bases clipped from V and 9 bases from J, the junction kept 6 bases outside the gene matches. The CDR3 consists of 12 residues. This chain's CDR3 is CASSPGTSRQYF. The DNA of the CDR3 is TGTGCCAGCAGTCCAGGGACTAGTCGGCAGTACTTC.

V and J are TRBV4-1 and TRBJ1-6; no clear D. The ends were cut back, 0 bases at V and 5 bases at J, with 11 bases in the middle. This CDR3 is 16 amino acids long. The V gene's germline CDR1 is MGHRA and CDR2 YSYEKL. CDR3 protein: CASSQESGRNNSPLHF. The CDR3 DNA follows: TGCGCCAGCAGCCAAGAATCGGGGAGGAATAATTCACCCCTCCACTTT.

In nucleotides, the CDR3 is TGCAGTGCACCTCGACAGGATGGCTACACCTTC. Translated, it gives CSAPRQDGYTF. The chain has TRBV20-1 and TRBJ1-2; D is perhaps TRBD1 (6 bases). The CDR3 totals 11 residues. CDR1 DFQATT and CDR2 SNEGSKA come from the germline V gene (reference sequence). V was shortened by 6 bases and J by 6 bases, with 11 bases between the two germline ends.

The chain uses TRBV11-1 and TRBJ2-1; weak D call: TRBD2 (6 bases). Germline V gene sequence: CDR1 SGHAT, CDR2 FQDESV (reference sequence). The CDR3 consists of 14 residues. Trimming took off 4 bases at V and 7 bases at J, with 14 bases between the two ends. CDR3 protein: CASSSGLDANEQFF. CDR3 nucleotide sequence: TGTGCCAGCAGCTCGGGACTGGACGCAAATGAGCAGTTCTTC.